This TCR beta chain was captured in a study of blood T cell repertoires in COVID-19. The CDR3 has 17 amino acids. The germline gives CDR1 SGHDT, CDR2 YYEEEE. V was clipped by 2 bases and J by 1 base, with 17 bases between them. Sequencing used immunoSEQ multiplex PCR; TCRdb keeps in-frame clones, though not all of them. The data contain some 200,000 clones, 75% to 90% of them singletons. The specimen sequenced was PBMCs or T cells enriched from blood (not recorded which). The chain has TRBV5-6 and TRBJ2-3, with D possibly being TRBD1 (6 bases). The clonotype originates from a middle-aged woman with acute COVID-19. DNA of the CDR3: TGTGCCAGCAGCTTACGGACCCGGACAGACCGCACAGATACGCAGTATTTT. The encoded protein is CASSLRTRTDRTDTQYF.